This T cell receptor (beta chain) was profiled in a study of T cell repertoires in cytomegalovirus infection. Study context: The public TCR beta signatures pointed to both CMV infection and matching HLA type.

Regarding this clonotype: What it binds is unknown.

Germline V gene lookup returns CDR1 MGHRA and CDR2 YSYEKL. The V and J ends lost 0 bases and 2 bases respectively, with 12 bases between them. CDR3 length: 16 amino acids. Broader study findings: CMV carriers having the relevant HLA were flagged by cumulative public TCR beta family frequency. HLA-C-restricted TCR beta clonotypes specific for CMV led the ex vivo response.

Via MiXCR, TCRdb re-called the reads, giving one row per CDR3 protein. The sample contains about 680,000 distinct CDR3 sequences, 20% to 30% of which appear only once. Specimen: CD8+ T cells from PBMCs. The source of this sequence is a human donor in good health (CMV status not recorded). Some clones in this sample may be carry-over from other donors' samples. The chain carries TRBV4-1 and TRBJ2-3; D ambiguous. The CDR3 nucleotides are TGCGCCAGCAGCCAAGACATTCCGCCCTCCACAGATACGCAGTATTTT. Its translation is CASSQDIPPSTDTQYF.